This entry concerns a single T cell receptor beta chain. Its specificity is not known. This CDR3 comprises 15 residues. Germline CDR1 SGHVS, CDR2 FNYEAQ. With 3 bases removed from V and 0 bases from J, the gap between germline ends came to 10 bases. This sample stems from a study of cytomegalovirus exposure and HLA in healthy donors. Study overall: From 150 million to 200 million T cells, an earlier analysis saw roughly 120 million unique TCR beta sequences. Study conclusions and caveats: Because they were indistinguishable, some V segments, including TRBV6-2 and TRBV6-3, were excluded.

PCR employed 60 Vbeta and 13 Jbeta primers. Clones were sequenced by immunoSEQ multiplex PCR, and TCRdb holds only the in-frame ones, with some missing. The sample includes 90,000 to 110,000 clones, around 15% of them seen just once. The V call is TRBV7-6, the J call TRBJ2-3; no reliable D call. This TCR came from a female donor in good health and CMV-seronegative. Sequenced input: PBMCs. Here the CDR3 DNA reads TGTGCCAGCAGCTTCGCAGGAAGTAGCACAGATACGCAGTATTTT. This encodes CASSFAGSSTDTQYF.